These 9 T cell receptor beta chains were sequenced from one sample in a study of cytomegalovirus exposure and HLA in healthy donors. The assay was immunoSEQ multiplex PCR, and TCRdb's table has in-frame clones only and misses some. The repertoire has approximately 280,000 clones, over 75% of them found once; the top ten carry around 0.92%. The sequenced material came from PBMCs. These receptors were obtained from a young woman in good health and CMV-seronegative.

The chain is built from TRBV19 and TRBJ2-3; 9 bases line up with TRBD2. The CDR3 sequence is 14 residues long. Germline trimming cut 7 bases from V and 4 bases from J; bases unmatched to any gene: 6. CDR1 is LNHDA and CDR2 is SQIVND in the germline V gene (reference sequence). CDR3 region: CASNRREGSDTQYF. The CDR3 nucleotides read TGTGCCAGTAATCGGCGGGAGGGATCAGATACGCAGTATTTT.

Points on this clone: Other DNA sequences of this sample code for an identical CDR3. This chain uses TRBV4-3 with TRBJ2-5, with 12 bases fitting TRBD2. V shed 3 bases and J 4 bases; nucleotides not matched to a gene: 0. This CDR3 has 14 residues. Germline assignment: CDR1 LGHNA and CDR2 YSLEER. The CDR3 nucleotides read TGCGCCAGCAGCCAGGGACTAGCGGGAGAGACCCAGTACTTC. Protein product: CASSQGLAGETQYF.

V is TRBV7-8 and J is TRBJ1-2, with no clear D. Germline V gene lookup returns CDR1 SGHVS and CDR2 FQNEAQ. This CDR3 has 14 amino acids. Trimming took 1 base from V and 5 from J, leaving 11 bases between them. CDR3 sequence reads: CASSLDWAEYGYTF. CDR3 nucleotides: TGTGCCAGCAGCTTAGACTGGGCCGAGTATGGCTACACCTTC.

CDR3 protein: CASSKTTGTVSYEQYF. DNA of the CDR3: TGTGCCAGCAGCAAAACCACCGGGACAGTCTCCTACGAGCAGTACTTC. The chain has TRBV27 and TRBJ2-7; TRBD1 matches at 7 bases. CDR3 size: 16 residues. The V gene end was trimmed by 6 bases and the J gene end by 0 bases; junction bases not matched to a gene: 11. CDR1 and CDR2 (germline): MNHEY, SMNVEV (reference sequence).

CDR3: CAWTILGGNNSPLHF. In nucleotides, the CDR3 is TGTGCCTGGACTATCCTGGGGGGGAATAATTCACCCCTCCACTTT. The V and J genes are TRBV30 and TRBJ1-6; weak D call: TRBD1 (5 bases). V lost 4 bases and J lost 5, with 15 bases in between. The CDR3 runs 15 residues. Germline V gene sequence: CDR1 GTSNPN, CDR2 SVGIG (reference sequence).

The rearrangement uses TRBV5-4 and TRBJ2-7, with TRBD1 matching over 7 bases. CDR3 length: 15 residues. Germline assignment: CDR1 SGHNT and CDR2 YYREEE (reference sequence). After removal of 5 bases from V and 2 bases from J, the junction contained 10 bases not matched to a gene. The CDR3 region has the DNA TGTGCCAGCAGTCAGCTTGGGGACAGTACCTACGAGCAGTACTTC. Protein sequence: CASSQLGDSTYEQYF.

V gene TRBV6-1 combines with J gene TRBJ2-7; 16 bases are a match to TRBD2. This CDR3 spans 19 amino acids. Per germline, CDR1 MNHNS and CDR2 SASEGT. Trimming at V came to 4 bases and at J to 6 bases, leaving 15 bases not matched to a gene. CDR3: CASSGTRGLAGGPLSEQYF. Here the CDR3 DNA reads TGTGCCAGCAGTGGTACCAGGGGACTAGCGGGAGGGCCCCTTTCCGAGCAGTACTTC.

The chain uses TRBV6-1 and TRBJ1-1; D is possibly TRBD1 (5 bases). Trimming stripped 4 bases from V and 2 bases from J, with 8 bases between. The germline V gene encodes CDR1 MNHNS and CDR2 SASEGT. This CDR3 has 13 amino acids. The DNA of the CDR3 is TGTGCCAGCAGTGGCAGGGTTAACACTGAAGCTTTCTTT. It yields the protein CASSGRVNTEAFF.

The rearrangement links TRBV5-1 to TRBJ1-1; a possible D gene is TRBD1 (6 bases). Germline V gene data show CDR1 as SGHRS and CDR2 as YFSETQ. This CDR3 spans 15 amino acids. V dropped 4 bases and J dropped 2 bases, with 15 bases sitting between them. CDR3 sequence reads: CASSAPRGSNTEAFF. For the CDR3, the DNA is TGCGCCAGCAGCGCCCCCAGGGGTAGTAACACTGAAGCTTTCTTT.